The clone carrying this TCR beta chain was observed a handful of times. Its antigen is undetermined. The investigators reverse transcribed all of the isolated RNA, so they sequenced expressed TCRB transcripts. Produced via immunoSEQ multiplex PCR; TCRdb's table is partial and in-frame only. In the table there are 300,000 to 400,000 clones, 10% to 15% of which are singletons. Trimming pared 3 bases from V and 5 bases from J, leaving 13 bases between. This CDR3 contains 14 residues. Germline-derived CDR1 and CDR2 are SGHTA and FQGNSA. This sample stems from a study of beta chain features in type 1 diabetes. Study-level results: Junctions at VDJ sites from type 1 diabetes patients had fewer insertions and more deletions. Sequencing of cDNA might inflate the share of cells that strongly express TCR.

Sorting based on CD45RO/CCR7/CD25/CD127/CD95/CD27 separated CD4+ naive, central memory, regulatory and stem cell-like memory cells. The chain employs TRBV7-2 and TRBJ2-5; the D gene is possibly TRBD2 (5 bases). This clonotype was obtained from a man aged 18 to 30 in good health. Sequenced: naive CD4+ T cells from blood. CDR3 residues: CASSFYEGSETQYF. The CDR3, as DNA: TGTGCCAGCAGCTTTTACGAGGGTAGTGAGACCCAGTACTTC.